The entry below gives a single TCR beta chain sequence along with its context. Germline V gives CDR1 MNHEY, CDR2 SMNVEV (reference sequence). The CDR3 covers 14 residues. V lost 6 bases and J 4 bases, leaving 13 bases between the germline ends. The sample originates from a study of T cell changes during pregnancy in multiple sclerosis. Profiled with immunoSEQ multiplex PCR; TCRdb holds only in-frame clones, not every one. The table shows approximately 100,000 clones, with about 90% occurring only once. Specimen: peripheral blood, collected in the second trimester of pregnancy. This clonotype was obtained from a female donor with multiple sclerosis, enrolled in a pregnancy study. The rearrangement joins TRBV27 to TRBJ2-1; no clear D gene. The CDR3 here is CASSQSTAYNEQFF. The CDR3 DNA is TGTGCCAGCAGCCAGTCCACAGCTTACAATGAGCAGTTCTTC.